A selection of T cell receptor beta chains follows, all from one sample in a study of T cell responses to AZD1222 COVID-19 vaccine. Produced via immunoSEQ multiplex PCR; TCRdb's table is partial and in-frame only. Of some 130,000 clones in the sample, just over 85% are singletons; the top ten hold 20% to 25%. Sequencing was performed on peripheral blood, taken on day 0 of AZD1222 vaccination. The receptors were gathered from an adult in good health. The CDR3 runs from the conserved cysteine through the conserved F or W. D genes are given only for firm matches. Clone size is given for some rows only: seen once, a few or many times, or a class if the clone is expanded.

D: .; size: .; V: TRBV27; J: TRBJ2-2; DNA: TGTGCCAGCAACCTTAGCGCGACAAACACCGGGGAGCTGTTTTTT; CDR3: CASNLSATNTGELFF
D: TRBD2; size: .; V: TRBV7-2; J: TRBJ2-3; DNA: TGTGCCAGCAGCCCAGATAGCGGGGGCTGGGGGGCGCAGTATTTT; CDR3: CASSPDSGGWGAQYF
D: .; size: once; V: TRBV10-1; J: TRBJ1-4; DNA: TGCGCCAGCAGCTTAACGGGAGGCGAAAAACTGTTTTTT; CDR3: CASSLTGGEKLFF
D: TRBD1; size: .; V: TRBV27; J: TRBJ2-7; DNA: TGTGCCAGCAGTTTACATGAGGGGACAGGGCCTTGGGGAGAGCAGTACTTC; CDR3: CASSLHEGTGPWGEQYF
D: .; size: .; V: TRBV7-9; J: TRBJ1-2; DNA: TGTGCCAGCGCCGGTGACTATGGCTACACCTTC; CDR3: CASAGDYGYTF
D: .; size: .; V: TRBV7-2; J: TRBJ2-7; DNA: TGTGCCAGCAGCCAAACCGGGACTGTACCCTACGAGCAGTACTTC; CDR3: CASSQTGTVPYEQYF
D: .; size: once; V: TRBV5-1; J: TRBJ1-1; DNA: TGCGCCAGCAGCGGGTGGGGGGGATTTGAAGCTTTCTTT; CDR3: CASSGWGGFEAFF
D: TRBD1; size: .; V: TRBV5-1; J: TRBJ2-2; DNA: TGCGCCAGCAGGTCGACAGGGGCGAACACCGGGGAGCTGTTTTTT; CDR3: CASRSTGANTGELFF
D: .; size: .; V: TRBV6-5; J: TRBJ1-1; DNA: TGTGCCAGCAGTTACTCGGGCAGACTCAACACTGAAGCTTTCTTT; CDR3: CASSYSGRLNTEAFF
D: TRBD2; size: .; V: TRBV24-1; J: TRBJ2-1; DNA: TGTGCCACCAGTGATTTTAGCGGGGGGAATGAGCAGTTCTTC; CDR3: CATSDFSGGNEQFF
D: TRBD1; size: .; V: TRBV5-4; J: TRBJ1-2; DNA: TGTGCCAGCAGCTTTTCGACGACAGGGACATGGTATGGCTACACCTTC; CDR3: CASSFSTTGTWYGYTF
D: .; size: .; V: TRBV5-5; J: TRBJ1-3; DNA: TGTGCCAGCAGCTTGCAAGTCTCTGGAAACACCATATATTTT; CDR3: CASSLQVSGNTIYF
D: .; size: .; V: TRBV10-1; J: TRBJ2-3; DNA: TGCGCCAGCAGCGCTATACGGACTCTAAGCACAGATACGCAGTATTTT; CDR3: CASSAIRTLSTDTQYF
D: .; size: .; V: TRBV9; J: TRBJ2-1; DNA: TGTGCCAGCAGCGTAGTTCTGGGGACGGGTGCGATTGAGCAGTTCTTC; CDR3: CASSVVLGTGAIEQFF
D: .; size: .; V: TRBV10-1; J: TRBJ1-1; DNA: TGCGCCAGCGTGGGGTCCGCCCGGGGTGAAGCTTTCTTT; CDR3: CASVGSARGEAFF
D: TRBD1; size: .; V: TRBV3-1/TRBV3-2; J: TRBJ1-2; DNA: TGTGCCAGCAGCCCCAGAGGGGACAGGGGGCCCTCAATCCACACCTTC; CDR3: CASSPRGDRGPSIHTF
D: .; size: .; V: TRBV19; J: TRBJ2-3; DNA: TGTGCCAGGAGGGACCAGGGTCTTACAGATACGCAGTATTTT; CDR3: CARRDQGLTDTQYF
D: .; size: .; V: TRBV7-2; J: TRBJ1-5; DNA: TGTGCCAGCAGCTTGCGAAGGGGGGGGGATCAGCCCCAGCATTTT; CDR3: CASSLRRGGDQPQHF
D: TRBD2; size: .; V: TRBV5-1; J: TRBJ2-1; DNA: TGCGCCAGCCATGGGGCCGCGGGGGGCAACAATGAGCAGTTCTTC; CDR3: CASHGAAGGNNEQFF
D: TRBD1; size: .; V: TRBV2; J: TRBJ1-3; DNA: TGTGCCAGCAGTGGCCCCCAGGGGGCTGGAAACACCATATATTTT; CDR3: CASSGPQGAGNTIYF
D: .; size: .; V: TRBV6-5; J: TRBJ2-7; DNA: TGTGCCAGCAAGTCAACGGGGTTAGTTTCGGGAGAGCAGTACTTC; CDR3: CASKSTGLVSGEQYF
D: TRBD1; size: few; V: TRBV15; J: TRBJ1-5; DNA: TGTGCCACCAGCACAACTTGGACAGGGCTAATCAATCAGCCCCAGCATTTT; CDR3: CATSTTWTGLINQPQHF
D: TRBD1; size: once; V: TRBV5-1; J: TRBJ1-4; DNA: TGCGCCAGCAGCTCAGGACAGGGAGCTCGCCAAAATGAAAAACTGTTTTTT; CDR3: CASSSGQGARQNEKLFF
D: .; size: .; V: TRBV4-1; J: TRBJ2-7; DNA: TGCGCCAGCAGCCAAGTGTACGGGAACTCCTACGAGCAGTACTTC; CDR3: CASSQVYGNSYEQYF
D: TRBD1; size: few; V: TRBV7-9; J: TRBJ2-7; DNA: TGTGCCAGCAGCCCGAGTGGGACAGGGGGACCTTACGAGCAGTACTTC; CDR3: CASSPSGTGGPYEQYF
D: TRBD1; size: .; V: TRBV5-1; J: TRBJ2-6; DNA: TGCGCCAGCAGCTTGGACCGGGGACAGGTTCGTTCTGGGGCCAACGTCCTGACTTTC; CDR3: CASSLDRGQVRSGANVLTF
D: .; size: .; V: TRBV6-2/TRBV6-3; J: TRBJ2-7; DNA: TGTGCCAGCAGTTACGGGGGACGGACCTCCTACGAGCAGTACTTC; CDR3: CASSYGGRTSYEQYF
D: .; size: .; V: TRBV7-2; J: TRBJ1-5; DNA: TGTGCCAGCAGCTTAGAAATTGGGGACCTGGATCAGCCCCAGCATTTT; CDR3: CASSLEIGDLDQPQHF
D: .; size: .; V: TRBV4-3; J: TRBJ2-3; DNA: TGCGCCAGCAGCCAAGATAAACTGAGTCGGGATACGCAGTATTTT; CDR3: CASSQDKLSRDTQYF
D: TRBD1; size: .; V: TRBV13; J: TRBJ2-7; DNA: TGTGCCAGCAGCCTGGACAGGGGGCGGATAAGCTCCTACGAGCAGTACTTC; CDR3: CASSLDRGRISSYEQYF
D: TRBD1; size: .; V: TRBV28; J: TRBJ1-2; DNA: TGTGCCAGCAGTTCCCTCCAGGGGGACTATGGCTACACCTTC; CDR3: CASSSLQGDYGYTF
D: .; size: .; V: TRBV19; J: TRBJ1-4; DNA: TGTGCCAGTAGTATTGGGTCCTTTTCAGGAAAACTGTTTTTT; CDR3: CASSIGSFSGKLFF
D: .; size: .; V: TRBV12-5; J: TRBJ2-2; DNA: TGTGCTAGTGGTTCCGACACTCGACACTACACCGGGGAGCTGTTTTTT; CDR3: CASGSDTRHYTGELFF
D: .; size: .; V: TRBV30; J: TRBJ1-5; DNA: TGTGCCTGGAGCCGAGGTCCAGAGAATCAGCCCCAGCATTTT; CDR3: CAWSRGPENQPQHF
D: TRBD1; size: .; V: TRBV9; J: TRBJ1-2; DNA: TGTGCCACCTCTCCCTCAGGGGGCGGCTATGGCTACACCTTC; CDR3: CATSPSGGGYGYTF
D: .; size: .; V: TRBV7-2; J: TRBJ2-3; DNA: TGTGCCAGCAGCTTACGGGACACGCAGTATTTT; CDR3: CASSLRDTQYF
D: .; size: many; V: TRBV11-2; J: TRBJ2-1; DNA: TGTGCCAGCAGCCCGAAAGCCGACAGAGACTACAATGAGCAGTTCTTC; CDR3: CASSPKADRDYNEQFF
D: .; size: .; V: TRBV13; J: TRBJ1-6; DNA: TGTGCCAGCAGCTGGCGTGTTGGGCTGAATTCACCCCTCCACTTT; CDR3: CASSWRVGLNSPLHF
D: .; size: .; V: TRBV9; J: TRBJ1-6; DNA: TGTGCCAGCAGCGAGTCGGCCTCGAGCTCCTATAATTCACCCCTCCACTTT; CDR3: CASSESASSSYNSPLHF
D: TRBD1; size: .; V: TRBV15; J: TRBJ1-2; DNA: TGTGCCACCAGCAGAGTGGGACAGGGAATCTATGGCTACACCTTC; CDR3: CATSRVGQGIYGYTF
D: .; size: .; V: TRBV28; J: TRBJ1-1; DNA: TGTGCCAGCAGTTTATCCCAGGGCAGACTGAACACTGAAGCTTTCTTT; CDR3: CASSLSQGRLNTEAFF
D: .; size: .; V: TRBV28; J: TRBJ2-7; DNA: TGTGCCAGCAGTTCTCCGACAGGAAGCGCCTACGAGCAGTACTTC; CDR3: CASSSPTGSAYEQYF
D: .; size: .; V: TRBV2; J: TRBJ1-6; DNA: TGTGCCAGCAGTGGAGGGGCTAGGGGGACGCGGAATTCACCCCTCCACTTT; CDR3: CASSGGARGTRNSPLHF
D: .; size: once; V: TRBV13; J: TRBJ1-4; DNA: TGTGCCAGCAGCTTCAGGGGTGAAAAACTGTTTTTT; CDR3: CASSFRGEKLFF
D: .; size: .; V: TRBV27; J: TRBJ1-2; DNA: TGTGCCAGCAGTTTCAGCGGGTCCCGGGCGGATCTCGCCTTC; CDR3: CASSFSGSRADLAF
D: .; size: .; V: TRBV11-2; J: TRBJ1-1; DNA: TGTGCCAGCAGCCAGACAAGGTGGGGCGCTGAAGCTTTCTTT; CDR3: CASSQTRWGAEAFF
D: TRBD1; size: .; V: TRBV24-1; J: TRBJ1-2; DNA: TGTGCCACCAGTGGCAAGGGACAGACCTTCGGAGGCTACACCTTC; CDR3: CATSGKGQTFGGYTF
D: TRBD2; size: .; V: TRBV7-8; J: TRBJ2-2; DNA: TGTGCCAGCAGCCGACCCTTGGGGGGGTACGGCGGGGAGCTGTTTTTT; CDR3: CASSRPLGGYGGELFF
D: .; size: .; V: TRBV6-5; J: TRBJ2-7; DNA: TGTGCCAGCTCAATTAGCGGACCGACCTACGAGCAGTACTTC; CDR3: CASSISGPTYEQYF
D: TRBD1; size: few; V: TRBV2; J: TRBJ1-6; DNA: TGTGCCAGCAGATTAAAGACAGGGGGCTCACCCCTCCACTTT; CDR3: CASRLKTGGSPLHF
D: .; size: .; V: TRBV4-3; J: TRBJ2-3; DNA: TGCGCCAGCAGCCTGACGGCGGGGATCCCAGATACGCAGTATTTT; CDR3: CASSLTAGIPDTQYF
D: .; size: once; V: TRBV5-1; J: TRBJ1-5; DNA: TGCGCCAGCAGCTTGGAAGGGTCCCAGCCCCAGCATTTT; CDR3: CASSLEGSQPQHF
D: .; size: .; V: TRBV12-5; J: TRBJ2-3; DNA: TGTGCTAGTGGTTTGTCGGCCACAGATACGCAGTATTTT; CDR3: CASGLSATDTQYF
D: TRBD1; size: .; V: TRBV20-1; J: TRBJ1-4; DNA: TGCAGTGCTAGTCTTGGGCCCCTGGGTCAGGGGGCAAGAGAAAAACTGTTTTTT; CDR3: CSASLGPLGQGAREKLFF